This passage covers 13 T cell receptor beta chains from one sample sequenced in a study of CD8 T cells in ankylosing spondylitis. In TCRdb, the 5' RACE reads were re-called with MiXCR into one record per CDR3 protein. Altogether hundreds of thousands of distinct CDR3 sequences are present, around 8% being singletons, with the ten largest covering roughly 4.9%. Sequencing input: blood, either unsorted or a sorted T cell fraction (not recorded which). These receptors all stem from a female donor with ankylosing spondylitis or in good health (not recorded which).

This clonotype was found many times. The chain joins TRBV12-3 or TRBV12-4 to TRBJ1-3; D is ambiguous. Between the trimmed V and J ends, which lost 3 bases and 0 bases, there was a span of 12 bases. CDR3 size: 16 residues. CDR3 nucleotide sequence: TGTGCCAGCAGTTTGGGTCCGGAATACTCTGGAAACACCATATATTTT. This gives the protein CASSLGPEYSGNTIYF.

This clonotype was recorded many times. The chain has TRBV5-1 and TRBJ2-7; possible D gene TRBD2, 6 bases. CDR1 is SGHRS and CDR2 is YFSETQ in the germline V gene. Deletions cut 0 bases from V and 5 bases from J, with 12 bases between. This CDR3 spans 14 amino acids. The CDR3 region is CASSLAGPGDEQYF. The CDR3 DNA is TGCGCCAGCAGCTTGGCCGGACCGGGAGACGAGCAGTACTTC. Combining the CDR3 with reference TRBV5-1 and TRBJ2-7 gives the whole variable domain KAGVTQTPRYLIKTRGQQVTLSCSPISGHRSVSWYQQTPGQGLQFLFEYFSETQRNKGNFPGRFSGRQFSNSRSEMNVSTLELGDSALYLCASSLAGPGDEQYFGPGTRLTVT.

This clonotype was recorded at least ten times. This chain connects TRBV11-1 to TRBJ2-1; no clear D gene. V was pared by 1 base and J by 8 bases, with 12 bases between. CDR3 length: 14 amino acids. Germline lookup yields CDR1 SGHAT and CDR2 FQDESV (reference sequence). The CDR3 coding sequence is TGTGCCAGCAGCTTAGGATCACCCGGCCATGAGCAGTTCTTC. It codes for CASSLGSPGHEQFF.

The sample holds many counts of this clonotype. This sequence joins TRBV6-5 and TRBJ1-1; D is unclear. This CDR3 has 13 amino acids. Germline V gives CDR1 MNHEY, CDR2 SVGAGI. V lost 2 bases and J lost 5, with 9 bases in between. The CDR3 reads CASSYDTRTEAFF. As DNA, the CDR3 is TGTGCCAGCAGTTACGACACCCGAACTGAAGCTTTCTTT.

This clonotype was seen many times. V and J are TRBV4-1 and TRBJ2-1, with TRBD2 identical over 11 bases. CDR1 is MGHRA and CDR2 is YSYEKL in the germline V gene. With V trimmed by 1 base and J by 12 bases, 8 bases remained unmatched. CDR3 length equals 15 residues. DNA of the CDR3: TGCGCCAGCAGCCAAGCAGATAGCGGGAGGGTGGGGCAGTTCTTC. Translating gives CASSQADSGRVGQFF.

This clonotype was detected many times. The chain combines TRBV20-1 with TRBJ2-7; TRBD1 agrees at 7 bases. After removal of 1 base from V and 4 bases from J, the junction contained 10 bases not matched to a gene. Germline V gene data show CDR1 as DFQATT and CDR2 as SNEGSKA (reference sequence). There are 15 residues in the CDR3. CDR3 nucleotides: TGCAGTGCTAGAGCGGGCACAGGGGATTGGTACGAGCAGTACTTC. Translated, it gives CSARAGTGDWYEQYF.

Ten or more counts support this clonotype. CDR3 sequence (DNA): TGCGCCAGCAGCTTCGGGGACAGGGCGTACTATGGCTACACCTTC. Protein: CASSFGDRAYYGYTF. J is TRBJ1-2 and V is TRBV5-1; 9 positions match TRBD1. With V trimmed by 2 bases and J by 3 bases, 5 bases remained unmatched. CDR1 is SGHRS and CDR2 is YFSETQ in the germline V gene. CDR3 size: 15 residues. The full variable domain, in which reference TRBV5-1 and TRBJ1-2 provide the parts outside the CDR3, is KAGVTQTPRYLIKTRGQQVTLSCSPISGHRSVSWYQQTPGQGLQFLFEYFSETQRNKGNFPGRFSGRQFSNSRSEMNVSTLELGDSALYLCASSFGDRAYYGYTFGSGTRLTVV.

This clonotype was counted at least ten times. This sequence joins TRBV5-6 and TRBJ2-7, with D perhaps assigned TRBD1 or TRBD2 (5 bases each). The V gene lost 4 bases and the J gene lost 4 bases, with 15 bases spanning the gap. The length of the CDR3 is 14 residues. Looked up from germline, CDR1 is SGHDT and CDR2 is YYEEEE. The CDR3, as DNA: TGTGCCAGCAGCGCGGAGCCCGGGACGTACGAGCAGTACTTC. It codes for CASSAEPGTYEQYF.

The genes are TRBV12-3 or TRBV12-4 and TRBJ1-1; tentatively, D is TRBD1 (5 bases). This CDR3 comprises 14 residues. The V gene lost 7 bases and the J gene lost 4 bases, with 16 bases spanning the gap. The CDR3 reads CASNTVRGGTEAFF. In nucleotides, the CDR3 is TGTGCCAGCAACACCGTTCGGGGCGGCACTGAAGCTTTCTTT.

This clonotype appeared many times. The chain is built from TRBV12-3 or TRBV12-4 and TRBJ2-7; D not resolved. The V end lost 6 bases, the J end lost 3 bases, and 15 bases lay between the germline ends. This CDR3 region has 14 residues. The CDR3 reads CASSAAQNGYEQYF. The CDR3 DNA sequence: TGTGCCAGCAGCGCGGCCCAAAATGGCTACGAGCAGTACTTC.

In this sample, this clonotype turned up many times. The chain has TRBV12-3 or TRBV12-4 and TRBJ2-2; 8 bases are shared with TRBD2. The CDR3 is 16 amino acids. V trimming: 7 bases; J trimming: 8 bases; junction bases outside the gene matches: 15. The CDR3 bases are TGTGCCAGCACCTACCCGGGACTAGTAGGCGGAGGGGAGCTGTTTTTT. Translation gives CASTYPGLVGGGELFF.

To note about this clonotype: Germline is not matched at one junction end, which may reflect a read error. The chain carries TRBV4-3 and TRBJ1-4; possibly TRBD1 for D (5 bases). The CDR3 extends over 17 amino acids. Germline CDR1 reads LGHNA; CDR2 reads YSLEER. The CDR3 DNA follows: TGCACCAGCAGCCAGGTGGGGCCGCCCTACACCGGTGAAAAACTGTTTTTT. Residues: CTSSQVGPPYTGEKLFF.

The sample holds many counts of this clonotype. The chain employs TRBV20-1 and TRBJ1-4; D unclear. Trimming left V 2 bases short and J 6 bases short, with 10 bases between. Germline values: CDR1 DFQATT, CDR2 SNEGSKA (reference sequence). The CDR3 spans 13 residues. Here the CDR3 DNA reads TGCAGTGCTAGACACGAAGTGGATGAAAAACTGTTTTTT. This gives the protein CSARHEVDEKLFF.